This TCR beta chain was identified in a study of cytomegalovirus exposure and HLA in healthy donors. About the study: About 200 million T cells yielded approximately 100 million unique TCR beta sequences, as an earlier analysis found.

The CDR3 totals 18 residues. From germline, CDR1 is LGHNA and CDR2 YSLEER. V shed 2 bases, J shed 8 bases, and the junction held 14 bases outside the gene matches. This clone was seen ten or more times. Its antigen is undetermined. Study-level points and caveats: The likely explanation for a cluster of highly shared sequence variants was sequencing artifact. TCR beta sequences reportedly predicted the HLA-A and HLA-B alleles of most subjects accurately.

Vbeta (60) and Jbeta (13) primers were used in the PCR. Clones were read by immunoSEQ multiplex PCR, and TCRdb kept only the in-frame ones, dropping some. The profile shows more than 150,000 clones, about four fifths of them singletons. This clonotype was sampled from a woman under 40 in good health and CMV-seronegative. The genes are TRBV4-3 and TRBJ1-4; TRBD1 matches at 10 bases. The sequencing input was PBMCs. CDR3 region: CASSQPGQGGEYGEKLFF. The CDR3 nucleotides read TGCGCCAGCAGCCAACCCGGACAGGGGGGCGAGTACGGGGAAAAACTGTTTTTT.